These 18 T cell receptor beta chains share one sample of origin, sequenced in a study of T-cell memory formation after mild COVID-19. In TCRdb, the 5' RACE reads were re-called with MiXCR into one record per CDR3 protein. This sample has about 400,000 distinct CDR3 sequences, with 15% to 20% found just once. Sequencing was done on a sample of PBMCs or a T cell subset sorted from them (not recorded which). The receptors stem from a man between 18 and 29 years old who had mild COVID-19 (a few samples of this study predate the infection). Cell type and time point are not known.

The table lists this clonotype with a few counts. The chain uses TRBV5-5 and TRBJ1-5, with 7 bases aligning to TRBD1. There are 15 residues in the CDR3. Germline V gene lookup returns CDR1 SGHKS and CDR2 YYEKEE (reference sequence). The V segment lost 4 bases and the J segment 5 bases; nucleotides outside the gene matches: 9. The CDR3 loop reads CASSEDREVDQPQHF. The DNA of the CDR3 is TGTGCCAGCAGCGAAGACAGGGAAGTTGATCAGCCCCAGCATTTT.

This clonotype was counted between two and nine times. V is TRBV5-1 and J is TRBJ2-2; D remains unclear. The CDR3 spans 13 residues. CDR1 and CDR2 from the germline V gene are SGHRS and YFSETQ. Trimming left V 0 bases short and J 6 bases short, with 6 bases between. CDR3 residues: CASSLVEPGELFF. The DNA of the CDR3 is TGCGCCAGCAGCTTGGTGGAGCCCGGGGAGCTGTTTTTT.

This clonotype occurred a few times. This rearrangement joins TRBV6-5 to TRBJ2-7, with 10 positions matching TRBD2. This CDR3 region has 18 residues. The trim removed 5 bases at V and 0 bases at J, leaving 13 bases unmatched. Germline CDR1 MNHEY, CDR2 SVGAGI. The CDR3 nucleotides read TGTGCCAGCAGTCAACGTATAGCGGGGGGTCAGAGCTCCTACGAGCAGTACGTC. Residues: CASSQRIAGGQSSYEQYV.

The CDR3 is CAITERGQIGSDGYTF. In DNA, the CDR3 is TGTGCCATCACCGAAAGGGGACAGATCGGTTCTGATGGCTACACCTTC. This chain links TRBV10-3 with TRBJ1-2, with 7 bases lining up with TRBD1. Trimming removed 7 bases from V and 6 bases from J; junction bases left unmatched: 17. Per the germline V gene, CDR1 is ENHRY and CDR2 is SYGVKD. The CDR3 consists of 16 residues.

This clonotype was counted between two and nine times. This rearrangement joins TRBV24-1 to TRBJ2-3; 10 bases line up with TRBD2. The junction had 14 bases not matched to a gene; V was cut back by 9 bases and J by 3 bases. This CDR3 has 17 residues. Germline values: CDR1 KGHDR, CDR2 SFDVKD. The CDR3 loop reads CATEVKEGTSVTDTQYF. The CDR3 DNA follows: TGTGCCACCGAGGTTAAAGAAGGGACTAGCGTTACAGATACGCAGTATTTT.

The chain is built from TRBV2 and TRBJ1-6; 7 nucleotides agree with TRBD1. The CDR3 spans 18 residues. The J segment lost 0 bases and the V segment lost 6 bases, leaving 11 bases of the junction unmatched. Germline CDR1 and CDR2: SNHLY and FYNNEI. The CDR3 spells CASRTSGTESSYNSPLHF. In nucleotides, the CDR3 is TGTGCCAGCAGAACCTCCGGGACAGAAAGCTCCTATAATTCACCCCTCCACTTT.

The DNA of the CDR3 is TGTGCCAGCAGCCAAACAGGGATGGGGGTCTACACCATATATTTT. Its protein is CASSQTGMGVYTIYF. The rearrangement joins TRBV7-8 to TRBJ1-3; tentatively, D is TRBD1 (6 bases). The CDR3 length is 15 residues. The germline CDR1 and CDR2 sequences are SGHVS and FQNEAQ. V was shortened by 5 bases and J by 8 bases, with 19 bases between the two germline ends.

The CDR3, as DNA: TGCAGTGCTAGAGAGTCAGGCCCCGGCTACACCTTC. It specifies CSARESGPGYTF. The chain carries TRBV20-1 and TRBJ1-2; no firm D call. Germline CDR1 reads DFQATT; CDR2 reads SNEGSKA (reference sequence). The CDR3 spans 12 residues. Deletions cut 0 bases from V and 8 bases from J, with 10 bases between.

The chain has TRBV20-1 and TRBJ2-5, with D possibly being TRBD2 (5 bases). Trimming removed 5 bases from V and 2 bases from J, with 15 bases in between. The CDR3 consists of 14 residues. CDR1 and CDR2 (germline): DFQATT, SNEGSKA (reference sequence). The CDR3 region has the DNA TGCAGTGCTCAAACCCCGGGGATACAAGAGACCCAGTACTTC. This gives the protein CSAQTPGIQETQYF.

The rearrangement joins TRBV29-1 to TRBJ2-3, with D tentatively TRBD1 (6 bases). The germline V gene encodes CDR1 SQVTM and CDR2 ANQGSEA. The ends were cut back, 7 bases at V and 11 bases at J, with 13 bases in the middle. This CDR3 has 10 residues. CDR3 bases: TGCAGCGGTAAGGGGGACGTGCAGTATTTT. Translated, it gives CSGKGDVQYF.

The chain links TRBV3-1 to TRBJ2-3; D remains ambiguous. V shed 4 bases and J shed 4 bases, with 12 bases lying between them. The CDR3 totals 14 residues. Germline CDR1 LGHDT, CDR2 YNNKEL (reference sequence). CDR3 loop: CASSPPSLADTQYF. The DNA of the CDR3 is TGTGCCAGCAGCCCCCCCTCACTCGCAGATACGCAGTATTTT.

This clonotype was picked up a small number of times. This chain links TRBV5-8 with TRBJ2-5, with D perhaps TRBD2 (5 bases). This CDR3 has 13 amino acids. Germline V gene data show CDR1 as SGHTS and CDR2 as YDEGEE. V lost 5 bases to trimming and J lost 1 base, with 9 bases between them. CDR3 nucleotide sequence: TGTGCCAGCAGGGAACGGGGCCAAGAGACCCAGTACTTC. Translated, it gives CASRERGQETQYF.

This clonotype has only a few counts. CDR3 nucleotides: TGTGCCAGCAGCTTAGACCGGGGGAGCACCTCCTACAATGAGCAGTTCTTC. Translation: CASSLDRGSTSYNEQFF. The chain employs TRBV7-9 and TRBJ2-1; D is possibly TRBD2 (6 bases). The V gene's germline CDR1 is SEHNR and CDR2 FQNEAQ (reference sequence). The V end was cut by 1 base, the J end by 0 bases, with 13 bases between. There are 17 residues in the CDR3.

The V gene is TRBV6-1, the J gene TRBJ1-2; 8 positions match TRBD1. Germline trimming cut 5 bases from V and 7 bases from J; bases unmatched to any gene: 3. CDR1 MNHNS and CDR2 SASEGT come from the germline V gene. There are 12 residues in the CDR3. CDR3 sequence: CASSKTGAGYTF. CDR3 DNA: TGTGCCAGCAGTAAGACAGGGGCTGGCTACACCTTC.

This chain joins TRBV7-9 and TRBJ2-1; D is tentatively TRBD1 or TRBD2 (6 bases each). Trimming left V 5 bases short and J 8 bases short, with 16 bases between. The CDR3 consists of 14 residues. Germline lookup yields CDR1 SEHNR and CDR2 FQNEAQ (reference sequence). The CDR3 DNA sequence: TGTGCCAGCAGCCCTCTAGGGGGGCTCTATGAGCAGTTCTTC. Protein: CASSPLGGLYEQFF.

The rearrangement links TRBV28 to TRBJ1-5; TRBD1 might be the D (6 bases). Trimming stripped 5 bases from V and 5 bases from J, with 13 bases between. The length of the CDR3 is 14 residues. The germline gives CDR1 MDHEN, CDR2 SYDVKM. DNA for the CDR3: TGTGCCAGCAGTCCGTCGGGGGCGCATCAGCCCCAGCATTTT. Translating it yields CASSPSGAHQPQHF.

This clonotype occurred many times. V and J are TRBV12-3 or TRBV12-4 and TRBJ1-3; D gene unclear. This CDR3 spans 12 amino acids. V was trimmed by 6 bases and J by 0 bases, leaving 3 bases between them. The CDR3 is CASRDSGNTIYF. For the CDR3, the DNA is TGTGCCAGCAGGGACTCTGGAAACACCATATATTTT.

The gene calls are TRBV7-9 and TRBJ1-6, with D unclear. Trimming shortened V by 1 base and J by 6 bases, and 10 bases separated the two germline ends. The CDR3 has 15 amino acids. Per the germline V gene, CDR1 is SEHNR and CDR2 is FQNEAQ (reference sequence). DNA for the CDR3: TGTGCCAGCAGCTTAGTAGTCTCGGGTAATTCACCCCTCCACTTT. Translation gives CASSLVVSGNSPLHF.